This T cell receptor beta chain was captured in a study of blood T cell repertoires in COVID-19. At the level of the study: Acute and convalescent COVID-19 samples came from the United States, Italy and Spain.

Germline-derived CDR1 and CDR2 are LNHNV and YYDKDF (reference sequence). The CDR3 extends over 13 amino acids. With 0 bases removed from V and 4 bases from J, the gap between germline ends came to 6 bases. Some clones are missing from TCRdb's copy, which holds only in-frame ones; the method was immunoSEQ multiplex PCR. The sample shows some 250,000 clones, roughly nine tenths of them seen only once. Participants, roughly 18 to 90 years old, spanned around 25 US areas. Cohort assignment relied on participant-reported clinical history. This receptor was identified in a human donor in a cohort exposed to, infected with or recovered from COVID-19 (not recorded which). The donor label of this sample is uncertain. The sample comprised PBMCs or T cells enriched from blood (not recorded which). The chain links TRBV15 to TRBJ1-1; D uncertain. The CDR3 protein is CATSRDEATEAFF. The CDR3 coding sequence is TGTGCCACCAGCAGAGATGAGGCCACTGAAGCTTTCTTT. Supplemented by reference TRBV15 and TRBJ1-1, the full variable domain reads DAMVIQNPRYQVTQFGKPVTLSCSQTLNHNVMYWYQQKSSQAPKLLFHYYDKDFNNEADTPDNFQSRRPNTSFCFLDIRSPGLGDTAMYLCATSRDEATEAFFGQGTRLTVV.